A single sample is the source of the 6 T cell receptor beta chains below, sequenced in a study of CD8+ T cells in alopecia areata. Indicated treatment: oral pan-JAK inhibitor, 5-10 mg twice daily. cDNA prepared by RNA extraction and subsequent reverse transcription served as the template for sequencing. TCRdb keeps only in-frame clones here, not all; method: immunoSEQ multiplex PCR. The sample has 190,000 or so clones, 60% seen once. The sample here was CD4+ T cells sorted from blood, taken at week 4, from a patient treated with tofacitinib. Receptors were obtained from a human donor with alopecia areata.

The J gene is TRBJ2-2, the V gene TRBV28; 7 positions match TRBD1. The V gene end was trimmed by 2 bases and the J gene end by 1 base; junction bases not matched to a gene: 4. Germline lookup yields CDR1 MDHEN and CDR2 SYDVKM. CDR3 size: 16 residues. CDR3 DNA sequence: TGTGCCAGCAGTTTACGGACAGGTGGGAACACCGGGGAGCTGTTTTTT. It encodes CASSLRTGGNTGELFF.

This clone showed up just a few times. This chain joins TRBV7-3 and TRBJ1-1; D not resolved. Germline CDR1 SGHTA, CDR2 FQGTGA. The ends were cut back, 4 bases at V and 5 bases at J, with 11 bases in the middle. The CDR3 covers 13 residues. CDR3 in amino acids: CASSSTFRTEAFF. The CDR3 coding sequence is TGTGCCAGCAGCTCCACCTTTCGTACTGAAGCTTTCTTT.

The chain links TRBV29-1 to TRBJ2-3, with a possible D match to TRBD2 (6 bases). Germline V gene lookup returns CDR1 SQVTM and CDR2 ANQGSEA. This CDR3 has 15 amino acids. Trimming stripped 8 bases from V and 6 bases from J, with 24 bases between. CDR3 sequence (DNA): TGCAGCCCCCGAGGAGGGCACCTTGTCATGGATACGCAGTATTTT. Translating it yields CSPRGGHLVMDTQYF.

This clone was picked up a small number of times. This sequence joins TRBV28 and TRBJ2-1; unclear D gene. V was clipped by 8 bases and J by 0 bases, with 14 bases between them. The CDR3 totals 15 residues. Per germline, CDR1 MDHEN and CDR2 SYDVKM. This CDR3 is CASFQRPSSYNEQFF. CDR3 bases: TGTGCCAGCTTCCAACGACCAAGCTCCTACAATGAGCAGTTCTTC. Filled out from reference TRBV28 and TRBJ2-1, the complete variable domain reads DVKVTQSSRYLVKRTGEKVFLECVQDMDHENMFWYRQDPGLGLRLIYFSYDVKMKEKGDIPEGYSVSREKKERFSLILESASTNQTSMYLCASFQRPSSYNEQFFGPGTRLTVL.

The rearrangement joins TRBV7-2 to TRBJ1-2; 7 bases agree with TRBD1. Germline V CDR1 and CDR2: SGHTA, FQGNSA. This CDR3 is 15 amino acids long. The J segment lost 5 bases and the V segment lost 3 bases, leaving 9 bases of the junction unmatched. The CDR3 loop is CASSLSPGRGYGYTF. Here the CDR3 DNA reads TGTGCCAGCAGCTTGTCCCCCGGCAGGGGGTATGGCTACACCTTC.

V gene TRBV30 combines with J gene TRBJ2-5; maybe TRBD1 (6 bases). Trimming removed 2 bases at V and 5 bases at J, with 12 bases between. The germline gives CDR1 GTSNPN, CDR2 SVGIG (reference sequence). This CDR3 spans 13 amino acids. In nucleotides, the CDR3 is TGTGCCTGGAGTAGGACAGTATCGGAGACCCAGTACTTC. Translated: CAWSRTVSETQYF.